The rows below give T cell receptor beta chains drawn from one sample of a study of T-cell memory formation after mild COVID-19. TCRdb reprocessed the 5' RACE reads with MiXCR, giving one entry per CDR3 protein. This sample has about 150,000 distinct CDR3 sequences, with over 6% found just once. Sequencing input: PBMCs or a T cell subset sorted from them (not recorded which). Receptor source: an adult woman who had mild COVID-19 (a few samples of this study predate the infection). Cell type and time point are not known. CDR3s include the opening cysteine and the closing phenylalanine or tryptophan. A D gene is named only where the DNA matches it firmly. Some rows mark clone size as missing; the rest say once, few, many or name a class of expanded clone.

clone size: NA
J gene: TRBJ2-2
D gene: NA
V gene: TRBV7-9
CDR3 protein: CASSLGEGTGELFF
CDR3 DNA: TGTGCCAGCAGCTTAGGGGAAGGCACCGGGGAGCTGTTTTTT

clone size: many
J gene: TRBJ2-7
D gene: TRBD2
V gene: TRBV7-7
CDR3 protein: CANGAGASGGRYEQYF
CDR3 DNA: TGTGCCAATGGGGCCGGAGCTAGCGGGGGGCGATACGAGCAGTACTTC

clone size: NA
J gene: TRBJ1-3
D gene: NA
V gene: TRBV7-6
CDR3 protein: CASSLYSSGNTIYF
CDR3 DNA: TGTGCCAGCAGCTTATATAGCTCTGGAAACACCATATATTTT

clone size: many
J gene: TRBJ2-7
D gene: TRBD1
V gene: TRBV7-9
CDR3 protein: CASSFPGQGAEQYF
CDR3 DNA: TGTGCCAGCAGCTTCCCGGGACAGGGGGCCGAGCAGTACTTC

clone size: many
J gene: TRBJ2-5
D gene: NA
V gene: TRBV5-1
CDR3 protein: CASSLEREETQYF
CDR3 DNA: TGCGCCAGCAGCTTGGAAAGGGAAGAGACCCAGTACTTC

clone size: many
J gene: TRBJ1-4
D gene: TRBD1
V gene: TRBV20-1
CDR3 protein: CSVRRDSDKVFF
CDR3 DNA: TGCAGTGTTCGGAGGGACAGCGATAAAGTGTTTTTT

clone size: few
J gene: TRBJ2-7
D gene: NA
V gene: TRBV23-1
CDR3 protein: CASPGGDYEQYF
CDR3 DNA: TGCGCCAGTCCTGGGGGAGACTACGAGCAGTACTTC

clone size: many
J gene: TRBJ1-1
D gene: TRBD1
V gene: TRBV12-3/TRBV12-4
CDR3 protein: CASSLGTGETFF
CDR3 DNA: TGTGCCAGCAGTTTAGGGACAGGGGAAACTTTCTTT

clone size: NA
J gene: TRBJ2-3
D gene: NA
V gene: TRBV18
CDR3 protein: CASSPSRGTDTQYF
CDR3 DNA: TGTGCCAGCTCACCATCGCGGGGCACAGATACGCAGTATTTT

clone size: many
J gene: TRBJ2-7
D gene: NA
V gene: TRBV4-2
CDR3 protein: CASSQDAGTLDEQYF
CDR3 DNA: TGTGCCAGCAGCCAAGATGCGGGGACATTGGACGAGCAGTACTTC

clone size: NA
J gene: TRBJ2-1
D gene: TRBD2
V gene: TRBV6-2/TRBV6-3
CDR3 protein: CASSYSTSGGSYNEQFF
CDR3 DNA: TGTGCCAGCAGTTACTCGACTAGCGGGGGGAGTTACAATGAGCAGTTCTTC

clone size: many
J gene: TRBJ1-2
D gene: TRBD1
V gene: TRBV7-8
CDR3 protein: CASSPRTGRNYGYTF
CDR3 DNA: TGTGCCAGCAGCCCGCGGACAGGGAGGAACTATGGCTACACCTTC

clone size: NA
J gene: TRBJ2-7
D gene: NA
V gene: TRBV25-1
CDR3 protein: CASSEYQGNDEQYF
CDR3 DNA: TGTGCCAGCAGTGAATATCAGGGGAATGACGAGCAGTACTTC

clone size: NA
J gene: TRBJ2-5
D gene: NA
V gene: TRBV5-1
CDR3 protein: CASSLVVSAGETQYF
CDR3 DNA: TGCGCCAGCAGCTTGGTTGTCTCGGCCGGGGAGACCCAGTACTTC

clone size: many
J gene: TRBJ2-2
D gene: NA
V gene: TRBV12-3/TRBV12-4
CDR3 protein: CASRAGRDTGELFF
CDR3 DNA: TGTGCCAGCAGGGCCGGACGGGACACCGGGGAGCTGTTTTTT

clone size: few
J gene: TRBJ1-2
D gene: NA
V gene: TRBV18
CDR3 protein: CASSPTENYGYTF
CDR3 DNA: TGTGCCAGCTCGCCTACAGAGAACTATGGCTACACCTTC

clone size: few
J gene: TRBJ1-1
D gene: NA
V gene: TRBV6-5
CDR3 protein: CASRITGNTEAFF
CDR3 DNA: TGTGCCAGCCGAATTACAGGGAACACTGAAGCTTTCTTT

clone size: few
J gene: TRBJ1-1
D gene: NA
V gene: TRBV25-1
CDR3 protein: CASRFSNTEAFF
CDR3 DNA: TGTGCCAGCAGGTTCTCGAACACTGAAGCTTTCTTT

clone size: many
J gene: TRBJ2-2
D gene: TRBD2
V gene: TRBV7-3
CDR3 protein: CASSLMPFLAGGQSGELFF
CDR3 DNA: TGTGCCAGCAGCTTAATGCCCTTCCTAGCGGGGGGGCAGTCCGGGGAGCTGTTTTTT

clone size: few
J gene: TRBJ1-6
D gene: NA
V gene: TRBV5-1
CDR3 protein: CASSLDGGTNSPLHF
CDR3 DNA: TGCGCCAGCAGCTTGGATGGGGGTACGAATTCACCCCTCCACTTT

clone size: NA
J gene: TRBJ1-4
D gene: NA
V gene: TRBV18
CDR3 protein: CASSHGLELFF
CDR3 DNA: TGTGCCAGCTCACACGGACTGGAACTGTTTTTT

clone size: many
J gene: TRBJ2-7
D gene: TRBD1
V gene: TRBV9
CDR3 protein: CASSVDSGQAYEQYF
CDR3 DNA: TGTGCCAGCAGCGTAGACTCAGGACAGGCCTACGAGCAGTACTTC

clone size: many
J gene: TRBJ2-1
D gene: TRBD1
V gene: TRBV12-3/TRBV12-4
CDR3 protein: CASTDRFNEQFF
CDR3 DNA: TGTGCCAGCACGGACAGGTTCAATGAGCAGTTCTTC

clone size: few
J gene: TRBJ2-1
D gene: TRBD2
V gene: TRBV12-3/TRBV12-4
CDR3 protein: CASRGHGLAGAKSSYNEQFF
CDR3 DNA: TGTGCCAGCAGGGGCCACGGACTAGCGGGGGCAAAAAGCTCCTACAATGAGCAGTTCTTC

clone size: few
J gene: TRBJ2-1
D gene: NA
V gene: TRBV11-2
CDR3 protein: CASKKTGTQPYNEQFF
CDR3 DNA: TGTGCCAGCAAGAAAACCGGGACTCAACCCTACAATGAGCAGTTCTTC

clone size: many
J gene: TRBJ2-1
D gene: TRBD2
V gene: TRBV18
CDR3 protein: CASSQGLAGTYNEQFF
CDR3 DNA: TGTGCCAGCTCCCAGGGACTAGCGGGAACCTACAATGAGCAGTTCTTC

clone size: few
J gene: TRBJ2-1
D gene: TRBD2
V gene: TRBV10-3
CDR3 protein: CAISEGLAGGWGNEQFF
CDR3 DNA: TGTGCCATCAGTGAGGGGCTAGCGGGAGGATGGGGCAATGAGCAGTTCTTC

clone size: NA
J gene: TRBJ1-2
D gene: NA
V gene: TRBV7-9
CDR3 protein: CASSTFNFEGGYTF
CDR3 DNA: TGTGCCAGCAGCACGTTTAATTTTGAGGGAGGCTACACCTTC

clone size: few
J gene: TRBJ2-5
D gene: TRBD2
V gene: TRBV12-3/TRBV12-4
CDR3 protein: CASSLVGTSGGETQYF
CDR3 DNA: TGTGCCAGCAGCCTAGTCGGGACTAGCGGGGGTGAGACCCAGTACTTC

clone size: few
J gene: TRBJ2-7
D gene: TRBD2
V gene: TRBV18
CDR3 protein: CASSRRTSGETYEQYF
CDR3 DNA: TGTGCCAGCTCGCGTCGGACTAGCGGGGAGACCTACGAGCAGTACTTC

clone size: many
J gene: TRBJ2-1
D gene: NA
V gene: TRBV5-1
CDR3 protein: CASSLAEPSYNEQFF
CDR3 DNA: TGCGCCAGCAGCTTGGCCGAGCCCTCCTACAATGAGCAGTTCTTC

clone size: NA
J gene: TRBJ2-4
D gene: TRBD1
V gene: TRBV7-2
CDR3 protein: CASSPWTGGKNIQYF
CDR3 DNA: TGTGCCAGCAGCCCGTGGACAGGGGGCAAAAACATTCAGTACTTC

clone size: NA
J gene: TRBJ2-2
D gene: NA
V gene: TRBV3-1
CDR3 protein: CASSQDGAGRVTGELFF
CDR3 DNA: TGTGCCAGCAGCCAAGACGGGGCGGGCCGAGTCACCGGGGAGCTGTTTTTT

clone size: NA
J gene: TRBJ1-1
D gene: NA
V gene: TRBV20-1
CDR3 protein: CSARVATMNTEAFF
CDR3 DNA: TGCAGTGCTAGAGTGGCGACTATGAACACTGAAGCTTTCTTT

clone size: many
J gene: TRBJ2-2
D gene: TRBD2
V gene: TRBV27
CDR3 protein: CASSPPGLAGFPGELFF
CDR3 DNA: TGTGCCAGCAGTCCCCCCGGGCTAGCGGGTTTCCCCGGGGAGCTGTTTTTT

clone size: many
J gene: TRBJ1-1
D gene: NA
V gene: TRBV12-3/TRBV12-4
CDR3 protein: CASSVQGTEAFF
CDR3 DNA: TGTGCCAGCAGCGTACAGGGCACTGAAGCTTTCTTT

clone size: many
J gene: TRBJ1-2
D gene: NA
V gene: TRBV29-1
CDR3 protein: CSAWGSVGYTF
CDR3 DNA: TGCAGCGCCTGGGGGTCTGTCGGCTACACCTTC

clone size: NA
J gene: TRBJ2-1
D gene: NA
V gene: TRBV24-1
CDR3 protein: CATSDTARFGSYNEQFF
CDR3 DNA: TGTGCCACCAGTGATACCGCTCGGTTTGGTTCCTACAATGAGCAGTTCTTC

clone size: NA
J gene: TRBJ2-3
D gene: NA
V gene: TRBV5-1
CDR3 protein: CASSLASGSYTDTQYF
CDR3 DNA: TGCGCCAGCAGCTTGGCCTCCGGGTCCTACACAGATACGCAGTATTTT

clone size: many
J gene: TRBJ2-7
D gene: TRBD2
V gene: TRBV19
CDR3 protein: CASSGLAGGSYEQYF
CDR3 DNA: TGTGCCAGTAGTGGTCTAGCGGGCGGCTCCTACGAGCAGTACTTC

clone size: NA
J gene: TRBJ1-6
D gene: TRBD1
V gene: TRBV2
CDR3 protein: CASTILQGGNSPLHF
CDR3 DNA: TGTGCCAGCACCATACTCCAGGGGGGAAATTCACCCCTCCACTTT

clone size: many
J gene: TRBJ1-5
D gene: NA
V gene: TRBV30
CDR3 protein: CAWSVKPAFAQPQHF
CDR3 DNA: TGTGCCTGGAGTGTAAAACCGGCGTTTGCCCAGCCCCAGCATTTT

clone size: few
J gene: TRBJ2-7
D gene: NA
V gene: TRBV12-3/TRBV12-4
CDR3 protein: CASGVGPSYEQYF
CDR3 DNA: TGTGCCAGCGGGGTGGGGCCCTCCTACGAGCAGTACTTC

clone size: many
J gene: TRBJ2-1
D gene: NA
V gene: TRBV5-1
CDR3 protein: CASSGRGQTYNEQFF
CDR3 DNA: TGCGCCAGCAGCGGCAGGGGTCAGACCTACAATGAGCAGTTCTTC

clone size: few
J gene: TRBJ2-7
D gene: TRBD2
V gene: TRBV5-1
CDR3 protein: CASSDGTSGGLSQYF
CDR3 DNA: TGCGCCAGCAGCGACGGGACTAGCGGGGGCCTCTCCCAGTACTTC

clone size: NA
J gene: TRBJ2-1
D gene: TRBD2
V gene: TRBV29-1
CDR3 protein: CSVAPSPGLAGGRSEQFF
CDR3 DNA: TGCAGCGTCGCACCGTCTCCGGGACTAGCGGGAGGAAGGAGTGAGCAGTTCTTC

clone size: NA
J gene: TRBJ2-7
D gene: NA
V gene: TRBV12-3/TRBV12-4
CDR3 protein: CASTRLGAYEQYF
CDR3 DNA: TGTGCCAGCACTCGGCTAGGGGCCTACGAGCAGTACTTC

clone size: few
J gene: TRBJ1-1
D gene: TRBD1
V gene: TRBV18
CDR3 protein: CASSPSDRGDMNTEAFF
CDR3 DNA: TGTGCCAGCTCACCCTCGGACAGGGGTGATATGAACACTGAAGCTTTCTTT

clone size: few
J gene: TRBJ1-2
D gene: NA
V gene: TRBV30
CDR3 protein: CAWSVPLQGAGYTF
CDR3 DNA: TGTGCCTGGAGTGTACCCCTTCAGGGTGCAGGCTACACCTTC

clone size: NA
J gene: TRBJ1-5
D gene: TRBD1
V gene: TRBV4-1
CDR3 protein: CASSDYRGPDNQPQHF
CDR3 DNA: TGCGCCAGCAGCGACTACAGGGGGCCCGACAATCAGCCCCAGCATTTT